This entry lists 20 T cell receptor beta chains sequenced from one sample in a study of shared clonotypes between healthy human individuals. The method was immunoSEQ multiplex PCR; TCRdb's version includes in-frame clones alone and lacks a portion of them. The sample lists 550,000 to 700,000 clones, about 80% occurring once. The sample taken for sequencing was memory CD4+ T cells sorted from blood. The subset denotes: CD45RA-negative fraction. The origin of the receptors is a woman aged 25 to 39 in good health.

The chain recombines TRBV29-1 with TRBJ2-3; 12 bases are a match to TRBD2. Germline V CDR1 and CDR2: SQVTM, ANQGSEA. Trimming took 4 bases from V and 5 from J; bases not matched to a gene: 16. CDR3 length: 18 amino acids. Here the CDR3 DNA reads TGCAGCGTTGCCCGACTGGGGCCACTAGCGGGAGGCGGAGATACGCAGTATTTT. It is translated as CSVARLGPLAGGGDTQYF.

This clone was observed once. The junction does not match germline at one end; this may be a read error. The chain links TRBV19 to TRBJ1-1; possibly TRBD1 for D (5 bases). The CDR3 loop spans 14 amino acids. Per the germline V gene, CDR1 is LNHDA and CDR2 is SQIVND (reference sequence). The CDR3 sequence is CASTKGLLNPEAFF. The CDR3 nucleotides are TGTGCCAGTACTAAGGGACTGCTGAACCCTGAAGCTTTCTTT.

This clone was seen only once. The J gene is TRBJ2-3, the V gene TRBV27; 8 positions match TRBD1. The ends lost 6 bases at V and 4 bases at J; junction bases unmatched: 3. CDR1 is MNHEY and CDR2 is SMNVEV in the germline V gene (reference sequence). There are 13 residues in the CDR3. The CDR3 DNA is TGTGCCAGCAGGGTACAGGGGGCAGATACGCAGTATTTT. Translated, it gives CASRVQGADTQYF.

The rearrangement joins TRBV28 to TRBJ1-1, with TRBD1 matching over 10 bases. Germline V gene lookup returns CDR1 MDHEN and CDR2 SYDVKM. CDR3 length: 13 amino acids. The junction had 9 bases not matched to a gene; V was cut back by 8 bases and J by 9 bases. CDR3 amino acids: CASLGTGDFQAFF. In nucleotides, the CDR3 is TGTGCCAGCCTTGGGACAGGGGATTTTCAAGCTTTCTTT.

This chain joins TRBV14 and TRBJ1-1; D gene ambiguous. Germline assignment: CDR1 SGHDN and CDR2 FVKESK. The CDR3 sequence is 15 residues long. V was cut by 3 bases and J by 0 bases, with 11 bases left in between. Written as DNA, the CDR3 is TGTGCCAGCAGCCATAACAGACACATGAACACTGAAGCTTTCTTT. Translating it yields CASSHNRHMNTEAFF.

The chain carries TRBV9 and TRBJ2-3; D gene uncertain. CDR1 and CDR2 from the germline V gene are SGDLS and YYNGEE. The CDR3 length is 15 residues. Trimming stripped 3 bases from V and 4 bases from J, with 15 bases between. CDR3 sequence (DNA): TGTGCCAGCAGCGCACGGGCTTTAGAAGCAGATACGCAGTATTTT. Amino acid sequence: CASSARALEADTQYF.

A few counts support this clone. This chain connects TRBV5-1 to TRBJ1-1, with D possibly TRBD1 on 5 matching bases. The CDR3 has 15 amino acids. From germline, CDR1 is SGHRS and CDR2 YFSETQ. V was clipped by 4 bases and J by 1 base, with 14 bases between them. CDR3 loop: CASSGTGTENTEAFF. The CDR3 bases are TGCGCCAGCAGCGGTACCGGGACGGAGAACACTGAAGCTTTCTTT.

The chain couples TRBV19 to TRBJ1-1; D perhaps matches TRBD1 (6 bases). V shed 5 bases and J shed 0 bases, with 13 bases lying between them. The CDR3 contains 15 residues. Germline-derived CDR1 and CDR2 are LNHDA and SQIVND (reference sequence). CDR3 in DNA: TGTGCCAGTAGTCGCGGGGGCTGGATGAACACTGAAGCTTTCTTT. This sequence encodes CASSRGGWMNTEAFF.

The J gene is TRBJ2-6, the V gene TRBV28; D might be TRBD1 (5 bases). V was cut by 6 bases and J by 0 bases, with 9 bases left in between. Germline V CDR1 and CDR2: MDHEN, SYDVKM. CDR3 size: 15 residues. The CDR3 sequence is CASSRDSSGANVLTF. In nucleotides, the CDR3 is TGTGCCAGCAGCCGCGACAGCTCTGGGGCCAACGTCCTGACTTTC. Complete variable domain (other parts from reference TRBV28 and TRBJ2-6): DVKVTQSSRYLVKRTGEKVFLECVQDMDHENMFWYRQDPGLGLRLIYFSYDVKMKEKGDIPEGYSVSREKKERFSLILESASTNQTSMYLCASSRDSSGANVLTFGAGSRLTVL.

The CDR3 reads CASSYSLRYSNTEAFF. In DNA form, the CDR3 reads TGTGCCAGCAGCTACTCCCTGAGGTATTCGAACACTGAAGCTTTCTTT. The J gene is TRBJ1-1, the V gene TRBV7-9; no firm D call. V was shortened by 4 bases and J by 1 base, with 16 bases between the two germline ends. The CDR3 is made up of 16 amino acids. The V gene's germline CDR1 is SEHNR and CDR2 FQNEAQ (reference sequence). The whole variable domain, remainder taken from reference TRBV7-9 and TRBJ1-1, is DTGVSQNPRHKITKRGQNVTFRCDPISEHNRLYWYRQTLGQGPEFLTYFQNEAQLEKSRLLSDRFSAERPKGSFSTLEIQRTEQGDSAMYLCASSYSLRYSNTEAFFGQGTRLTVV.

This clone turned up a few times. Within the sample, other DNA sequences also encode this same CDR3. This chain connects TRBV19 to TRBJ2-7, with a possible D match to TRBD2 (5 bases). Deletions cut 2 bases from V and 2 bases from J, with 7 bases between. CDR1 LNHDA and CDR2 SQIVND come from the germline V gene (reference sequence). CDR3 length: 13 residues. The CDR3 DNA sequence: TGTGCCAGTAGTATATCCGGGACCTACGAGCAGTACTTC. Translating it yields CASSISGTYEQYF.

This clone was observed many times. Other DNA sequences within the sample encode an identical CDR3. V and J are TRBV7-2 and TRBJ2-2; TRBD2 matches 14 bases. In germline, CDR1 is SGHTA, CDR2 FQGNSA. This CDR3 spans 17 amino acids. V lost 4 bases to trimming and J lost 2 bases; unmatched junction nucleotides: 3. CDR3 DNA: TGTGCCAGCAGCTCGGGACTAGCGGGAGTTAACACCGGGGAGCTGTTTTTT. Translation: CASSSGLAGVNTGELFF.

This sequence joins TRBV19 and TRBJ2-7; 8 bases match TRBD1. The CDR3 length is 13 residues. Germline-derived CDR1 and CDR2 are LNHDA and SQIVND (reference sequence). V lost 7 bases, J lost 3 bases, and 5 bases stayed unmatched. CDR3 residues: CASTPGTGYEQYF. In nucleotides, the CDR3 is TGTGCCAGTACCCCCGGGACAGGCTACGAGCAGTACTTC. The whole variable domain, filled in from reference TRBV19 and TRBJ2-7, reads DGGITQSPKYLFRKEGQNVTLSCEQNLNHDAMYWYRQDPGQGLRLIYYSQIVNDFQKGDIAEGYSVSREKKESFPLTVTSAQKNPTAFYLCASTPGTGYEQYFGPGTRLTVT.

This chain uses TRBV28 with TRBJ2-2; perhaps TRBD2 as D (5 bases). The CDR3 is 14 amino acids. Germline assignment: CDR1 MDHEN and CDR2 SYDVKM. Trimming pared 7 bases from V and 5 bases from J, leaving 14 bases between. The CDR3 is CASTQSRGTGELFF. DNA of the CDR3: TGTGCCAGCACCCAATCTAGAGGGACCGGGGAGCTGTTTTTT.

CDR3: CASRRGETQYF. CDR3 coding DNA: TGTGCCAGCAGGAGGGGCGAGACCCAGTACTTC. The gene calls are TRBV11-2 and TRBJ2-5; the D gene could be TRBD1 or TRBD2 (5 bases each). The germline gives CDR1 SGHAT, CDR2 FQNNGV. The CDR3 sequence is 11 residues long. V was clipped by 6 bases and J by 5 bases, with 7 bases between them.

The V and J genes are TRBV2 and TRBJ2-5, with 10 bases identical to TRBD1. The trim removed 5 bases at V and 2 bases at J, leaving 11 bases unmatched. Per germline, CDR1 SNHLY and CDR2 FYNNEI. CDR3 size: 17 residues. The CDR3 sequence: CASSYLGGTGVQETQYF. CDR3 DNA: TGTGCCAGCAGTTACCTGGGGGGGACAGGGGTTCAAGAGACCCAGTACTTC.

This clone has just a few counts. V is TRBV25-1 and J is TRBJ2-2; the match to TRBD1 covers 7 bases. V trimming: 4 bases; J trimming: 6 bases; junction bases outside the gene matches: 5. Per the germline V gene, CDR1 is MGHDK and CDR2 is SYGVNS. CDR3 length: 14 amino acids. As DNA, the CDR3 is TGTGCCAGCAGTGGGAACAGGGGACCCGGGGAGCTGTTTTTT. It encodes CASSGNRGPGELFF.

The rearrangement uses TRBV2 and TRBJ2-1; a possible D gene is TRBD2 (6 bases). CDR3 length: 15 amino acids. Looked up from germline, CDR1 is SNHLY and CDR2 is FYNNEI. Trimming pared 4 bases from V and 7 bases from J, leaving 17 bases between. The CDR3 sequence: CASSVSLNRGNEQFF. The CDR3 DNA is TGTGCCAGCAGTGTAAGTCTTAACCGGGGGAATGAGCAGTTCTTC.

The gene calls are TRBV25-1 and TRBJ2-1, with 12 bases lining up with TRBD2. V was clipped by 6 bases and J by 9 bases; unmatched bases: 6. Per germline, CDR1 MGHDK and CDR2 SYGVNS. This CDR3 spans 14 amino acids. As DNA, the CDR3 is TGTGCCAGCAGGCCGACTAGCGGGGGCGTTGAGCAGTTCTTC. It is translated as CASRPTSGGVEQFF.

The chain links TRBV5-1 to TRBJ2-7; D gene ambiguous. CDR3 length: 15 amino acids. CDR1 is SGHRS and CDR2 is YFSETQ in the germline V gene. V lost 0 bases, J lost 7 bases, and 17 bases lay in between. The CDR3 loop reads CASSLGGISIGEQYF. The CDR3 DNA sequence: TGCGCCAGCAGCTTGGGCGGTATTTCGATAGGGGAGCAGTACTTC.